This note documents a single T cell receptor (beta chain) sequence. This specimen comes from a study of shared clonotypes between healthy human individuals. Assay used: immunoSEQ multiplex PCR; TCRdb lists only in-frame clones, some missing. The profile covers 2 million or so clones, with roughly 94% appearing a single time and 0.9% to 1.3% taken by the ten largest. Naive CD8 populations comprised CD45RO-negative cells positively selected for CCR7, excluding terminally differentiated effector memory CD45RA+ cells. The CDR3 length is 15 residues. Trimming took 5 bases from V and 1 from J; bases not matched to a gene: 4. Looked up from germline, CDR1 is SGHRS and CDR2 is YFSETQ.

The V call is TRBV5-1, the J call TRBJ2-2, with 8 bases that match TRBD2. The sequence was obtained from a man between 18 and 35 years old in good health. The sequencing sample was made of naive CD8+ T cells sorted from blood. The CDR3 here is CASRFAGGNTGELFF. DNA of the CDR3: TGCGCCAGCAGATTCGCGGGAGGGAACACCGGGGAGCTGTTTTTT.